The 31 T cell receptor beta chains below all came from one sample that was sequenced in a study of shared T cell receptors in the human thymus. TCRdb's table, derived via immunoSEQ multiplex PCR, lists solely in-frame clones and lacks some. The sample shows about 710,000 clones, around 87% of them seen only once. These sequences were also reported in another study, on human thymus T cells.

Material: thymocytes. The receptor source for this set is a boy under two years old with a congenital heart defect.

The chain recombines TRBV5-6 with TRBJ2-1, with 7 positions matching TRBD2. The CDR3 spans 15 residues. Germline assignment: CDR1 SGHDT and CDR2 YYEEEE. V lost 4 bases, J lost 2 bases, and 6 bases stayed unmatched. CDR3 DNA: TGTGCCAGCAGCGTTCTAGCGGAACCCTACAATGAGCAGTTCTTC. Translated: CASSVLAEPYNEQFF.

This clone has only a few counts. The chain links TRBV19 to TRBJ1-1; the D gene is possibly TRBD1 (5 bases). Germline V gives CDR1 LNHDA, CDR2 SQIVND (reference sequence). Trimming took off 7 bases at V and 5 bases at J, with 14 bases between the two ends. The CDR3 runs 13 residues. CDR3: CASTNKGRTEAFF. In nucleotides, the CDR3 is TGTGCCAGTACCAACAAGGGGCGGACTGAAGCTTTCTTT.

The gene calls are TRBV29-1 and TRBJ2-4, with D tentatively TRBD1 (5 bases). CDR3 length equals 13 residues. V shed 6 bases and J shed 0 bases, with 9 bases lying between them. Germline assignment: CDR1 SQVTM and CDR2 ANQGSEA. In nucleotides, the CDR3 is TGCAGCGTGCAGGGTCTAGCCAAAAACATTCAGTACTTC. Translation gives CSVQGLAKNIQYF.

The J gene is TRBJ2-1, the V gene TRBV12-5, with 10 bases that match TRBD2. Germline V CDR1 and CDR2: LGHNT, FRNRAP. V dropped 3 bases and J dropped 2; count of bases not matched to a gene: 22. CDR3 length equals 22 residues. This CDR3 reads CASGFATPPAGGPIVPYNEQFF. Here the CDR3 DNA reads TGTGCTAGTGGTTTTGCTACTCCGCCAGCGGGGGGGCCGATCGTCCCCTACAATGAGCAGTTCTTC.

J is TRBJ1-2 and V is TRBV4-1, with D tentatively TRBD1 (5 bases). The V end lost 4 bases, the J end lost 3 bases, and 15 bases lay between the germline ends. This CDR3 comprises 15 residues. Germline CDR1 is MGHRA and CDR2 is YSYEKL. Written as DNA, the CDR3 is TGCGCCAGCAGCCGCGTTGGTGGAGGGGACTATGGCTACACCTTC. As protein: CASSRVGGGDYGYTF.

This chain connects TRBV7-6 to TRBJ2-3, with 10 positions matching TRBD1. CDR1 SGHVS and CDR2 FNYEAQ come from the germline V gene. The V segment lost 4 bases and the J segment 2 bases; nucleotides outside the gene matches: 9. This CDR3 has 17 residues. The CDR3 protein is CASSSKLGTGDTDTQYF. The CDR3 DNA follows: TGTGCCAGCAGCTCAAAACTAGGGACAGGGGACACAGATACGCAGTATTTT.

The chain's CDR3 is CASSVAGEIYNEQFF. In DNA form, the CDR3 reads TGTGCCAGCAGTGTAGCGGGAGAGATCTACAATGAGCAGTTCTTC. The rearrangement joins TRBV25-1 to TRBJ2-1, with 9 bases fitting TRBD2. Germline CDR1 and CDR2: MGHDK and SYGVNS. The CDR3 is 15 amino acids. V shed 4 bases and J 3 bases; nucleotides not matched to a gene: 4. The full variable domain, in which reference TRBV25-1 and TRBJ2-1 provide the parts outside the CDR3, is EADIYQTPRYLVIGTGKKITLECSQTMGHDKMYWYQQDPGMELHLIHYSYGVNSTEKGDLSSESTVSRIRTEHFPLTLESARPSHTSQYLCASSVAGEIYNEQFFGPGTRLTVL.

The chain employs TRBV18 and TRBJ2-7, with 9 bases lining up with TRBD2. Germline V gene data show CDR1 as KGHSH and CDR2 as LQKENI. V was pared by 3 bases and J by 0 bases, with 6 bases of the junction left unmatched. The CDR3 has 16 amino acids. The CDR3 sequence is CASSPGASGTSYEQYF. CDR3 nucleotides: TGTGCCAGCTCACCGGGAGCTAGCGGGACCTCCTACGAGCAGTACTTC.

This clone was seen a handful of times. J is TRBJ2-7 and V is TRBV5-6; 11 bases map to TRBD1. The CDR3 contains 16 residues. V lost 1 base and J lost 4; bases outside the gene matches: 7. Germline V CDR1 and CDR2: SGHDT, YYEEEE. CDR3 coding DNA: TGTGCCAGCAGCTTGACCGGACAGGGGGCGCGGTACGAGCAGTACTTC. It specifies CASSLTGQGARYEQYF.

This clone was detected a few times. The rearrangement joins TRBV11-2 to TRBJ1-2, with 9 bases lining up with TRBD1. Trimming cost V 4 bases and J 2 bases; bases outside gene matches: 2. The germline V gene has CDR1 SGHAT and CDR2 FQNNGV. CDR3 size: 14 residues. The DNA of the CDR3 is TGTGCCAGCAGCTGGACAGGGGAGAACTATGGCTACACCTTC. This sequence encodes CASSWTGENYGYTF.

The chain carries TRBV7-8 and TRBJ2-5, with 8 bases aligning to TRBD2. The DNA end is a closer match to TRBJ2-7, so the J assignment may be wrong. The CDR3 totals 13 residues. CDR1 and CDR2 from the germline V gene are SGHVS and FQNEAQ. The CDR3 loop reads CASSPGLDYEQYF. The DNA for the CDR3 is TGTGCCAGCAGCCCGGGACTAGACTACGAGCAGTACTTC.

The chain recombines TRBV27 with TRBJ1-1, with D hard to call. The V and J ends lost 2 bases and 1 base respectively, with 14 bases between them. Per the germline V gene, CDR1 is MNHEY and CDR2 is SMNVEV (reference sequence). This CDR3 has 16 amino acids. The CDR3 nucleotides are TGTGCCAGCAGTTTAGTACCAGCCCGAGGGAACACTGAAGCTTTCTTT. Encoded protein: CASSLVPARGNTEAFF.

The genes are TRBV9 and TRBJ2-3; 7 positions agree with TRBD2. The CDR3 is 13 residues long. Germline V gene data show CDR1 as SGDLS and CDR2 as YYNGEE. V trimming: 4 bases; J trimming: 4 bases; junction bases outside the gene matches: 3. The chain's CDR3 is CASSLGGSDTQYF. The CDR3 DNA is TGTGCCAGCAGCTTGGGGGGGTCAGATACGCAGTATTTT. Full variable domain (outside the CDR3, taken from reference TRBV9 and TRBJ2-3): DSGVTQTPKHLITATGQRVTLRCSPRSGDLSVYWYQQSLDQGLQFLIQYYNGEERAKGNILERFSAQQFPDLHSELNLSSLELGDSALYFCASSLGGSDTQYFGPGTRLTVL.

This clone was seen only once. The V gene is TRBV28, the J gene TRBJ1-1; D is possibly TRBD1 (6 bases). Germline V CDR1 and CDR2: MDHEN, SYDVKM. This CDR3 spans 18 amino acids. The V end was cut by 3 bases, the J end by 0 bases, with 20 bases between. CDR3 amino acids: CASSFPSPHRVLNTEAFF. In DNA form, the CDR3 reads TGTGCCAGCAGTTTTCCCTCCCCCCACAGGGTGTTGAACACTGAAGCTTTCTTT.

The chain recombines TRBV27 with TRBJ1-6; D gene uncertain. V was trimmed by 4 bases and J by 7 bases, leaving 17 bases between them. Germline V gene lookup returns CDR1 MNHEY and CDR2 SMNVEV (reference sequence). The CDR3 covers 16 residues. CDR3 bases: TGTGCCAGCAGTTCGAGGAAAAGTAGGCAGAATTCACCCCTCCACTTT. Translation gives CASSSRKSRQNSPLHF.

The chain couples TRBV10-3 to TRBJ2-7; TRBD2 matches 8 bases. CDR1 is ENHRY and CDR2 is SYGVKD in the germline V gene. The CDR3 runs 15 residues. J gave up 3 bases and V 3 bases, and 7 bases lay outside the gene matches. The CDR3 nucleotides read TGTGCCATCAGTGAAGTGGGACTAGGAGTCTACGAGCAGTACTTC. This sequence encodes CAISEVGLGVYEQYF.

The V call is TRBV20-1, the J call TRBJ2-3; no definite D call. Trimming pared 6 bases from V and 6 bases from J, leaving 4 bases between. There are 9 residues in the CDR3. Germline-derived CDR1 and CDR2 are DFQATT and SNEGSKA (reference sequence). The DNA of the CDR3 is TGCAGTGCGAGGGATACGCAGTATTTT. Protein: CSARDTQYF.

CDR3 nucleotides: TGTGCCAGCAGCTTAGGGGGAGACGGTTCACCCCTCCACTTT. Its translation is CASSLGGDGSPLHF. The J gene is TRBJ1-6, the V gene TRBV7-9; D call uncertain. The germline V gene encodes CDR1 SEHNR and CDR2 FQNEAQ (reference sequence). This CDR3 has 14 residues. V was shortened by 1 base and J by 9 bases, with 10 bases between the two germline ends.

The rearrangement links TRBV14 to TRBJ2-7; D ambiguous. This CDR3 has 17 amino acids. CDR1 SGHDN and CDR2 FVKESK come from the germline V gene. V was pared by 1 base and J by 2 bases, with 18 bases between. This CDR3 reads CASSQGSPKPPPYEQYF. CDR3 sequence (DNA): TGTGCCAGCAGCCAAGGGTCCCCCAAGCCTCCACCCTACGAGCAGTACTTC.

The J gene is TRBJ2-3, the V gene TRBV12-2; the DNA was not compared with TRBD2, the D call given in the table. TRBV12-2 is annotated as a pseudogene. The CDR3 contains 15 residues. CDR3 region: CASPYSAGRTDTQYF. For the CDR3, the DNA is TGTGCAAGTCCCTATAGCGCGGGGAGGACAGATACGCAGTATTTT.

The chain recombines TRBV4-1 with TRBJ2-7, with D possibly TRBD1 on 5 matching bases. This CDR3 comprises 14 residues. Germline assignment: CDR1 MGHRA and CDR2 YSYEKL. V was shortened by 4 bases and J by 3 bases, with 13 bases between the two germline ends. The DNA of the CDR3 is TGCGCCAGCAGCCTATACCCGCAGGGCTACGAGCAGTACTTC. This sequence encodes CASSLYPQGYEQYF.

The V gene is TRBV28, the J gene TRBJ2-1, with 15 bases fitting TRBD2. V dropped 5 bases and J dropped 12; count of bases not matched to a gene: 5. The CDR3 contains 14 residues. In germline, CDR1 is MDHEN, CDR2 SYDVKM. The CDR3 sequence is CASSPGLAGGGQFF. The CDR3 DNA reads as TGTGCCAGCAGTCCGGGACTAGCGGGAGGAGGGCAGTTCTTC.

J is TRBJ2-7 and V is TRBV5-5; 8 bases match TRBD1. The length of the CDR3 is 13 residues. CDR1 and CDR2 (germline): SGHKS, YYEKEE (reference sequence). J lost 2 bases, V lost 3 bases, and 1 base had no gene match. CDR3 amino acids: CASSWDRTYEQYF. The CDR3 DNA reads TGTGCCAGCAGCTGGGACAGGACCTACGAGCAGTACTTC.

This sequence joins TRBV9 and TRBJ2-7, with a tentative D call TRBD2 (6 bases). The CDR3 sequence is 15 residues long. Trimming took 0 bases from V and 2 from J, leaving 12 bases between them. Germline CDR1 SGDLS, CDR2 YYNGEE. The CDR3 DNA sequence: TGTGCCAGCAGCGTAGGGTGGGGGGTGACCTACGAGCAGTACTTC. This sequence encodes CASSVGWGVTYEQYF.

V is TRBV10-1 and J is TRBJ1-5, with a weak D call TRBD1 (6 bases). Germline CDR1 is WNHNN and CDR2 is SYGVQD (reference sequence). With 5 bases removed from V and 7 bases from J, the gap between germline ends came to 15 bases. This CDR3 region has 14 residues. CDR3 loop: CASSSSTGPQPQHF. The CDR3 nucleotides are TGCGCCAGCAGTTCCTCGACAGGACCCCAGCCCCAGCATTTT.

On this clone: This same CDR3 is encoded by further DNA sequences in the sample. The chain uses TRBV25-1 and TRBJ1-6; 7 nucleotides line up with TRBD1. The CDR3 totals 14 residues. V shed 5 bases and J 10 bases; nucleotides not matched to a gene: 8. Germline CDR1 and CDR2: MGHDK and SYGVNS. The CDR3 here is CASSRTGKNSPLHF. CDR3 DNA sequence: TGTGCCAGCAGTCGGACAGGAAAGAACTCACCCCTCCACTTT.

This chain connects TRBV30 to TRBJ2-7, with 7 bases that match TRBD2. The CDR3 has 16 residues. Germline CDR1 reads GTSNPN; CDR2 reads SVGIG (reference sequence). Trimming at V came to 4 bases and at J to 4 bases, leaving 16 bases not matched to a gene. The CDR3 here is CAWIRVAGVGKYEQYF. The CDR3 DNA is TGTGCCTGGATTAGGGTAGCGGGTGTGGGGAAATACGAGCAGTACTTC. The variable domain in full, completed from reference TRBV30 and TRBJ2-7, reads SQTIHQWPATLVQPVGSPLSLECTVEGTSNPNLYWYRQAAGRGLQLLFYSVGIGQISSEVPQNLSASRPQDRQFILSSKKLLLSDSGFYLCAWIRVAGVGKYEQYFGPGTRLTVT.

V is TRBV6-4 and J is TRBJ2-1, with D perhaps matching TRBD2 (6 bases). Looked up from germline, CDR1 is MRHNA and CDR2 is SNTAGT. Trimming shortened V by 11 bases and J by 11 bases, and 25 bases separated the two germline ends. This CDR3 spans 14 amino acids. This CDR3 is CAGYKRSRGNKQFF. Here the CDR3 DNA reads TGTGCCGGATACAAGCGGAGCCGGGGGAATAAGCAGTTCTTC.

This clone was seen only once. The V call is TRBV5-1, the J call TRBJ1-2, with 9 bases fitting TRBD1. Trimming removed 7 bases from V and 4 bases from J; junction bases left unmatched: 14. Per the germline V gene, CDR1 is SGHRS and CDR2 is YFSETQ. The CDR3 is 16 amino acids. The CDR3 is CASRNYTGGAGYGYTF. The CDR3 bases are TGCGCCAGCCGGAATTATACAGGGGGCGCCGGCTATGGCTACACCTTC.

This clone was counted once. The chain is built from TRBV9 and TRBJ1-5; D might be TRBD1 (5 bases). CDR3 length: 15 amino acids. The V gene lost 2 bases and the J gene lost 1 base, with 10 bases spanning the gap. Germline assignment: CDR1 SGDLS and CDR2 YYNGEE. CDR3 sequence (DNA): TGTGCCAGCAGCGTCGGGGGGAGGAGCAATCAGCCCCAGCATTTT. Its protein product is CASSVGGRSNQPQHF.

The genes are TRBV6-5 and TRBJ1-4; 7 nucleotides line up with TRBD1. The CDR3 is made up of 15 amino acids. V lost 2 bases to trimming and J lost 5 bases; unmatched junction nucleotides: 5. Germline lookup yields CDR1 MNHEY and CDR2 SVGAGI. The DNA of the CDR3 is TGTGCCAGCAGTTACGGTCGCAGGGGGAATGAAAAACTGTTTTTT. Translating gives CASSYGRRGNEKLFF.